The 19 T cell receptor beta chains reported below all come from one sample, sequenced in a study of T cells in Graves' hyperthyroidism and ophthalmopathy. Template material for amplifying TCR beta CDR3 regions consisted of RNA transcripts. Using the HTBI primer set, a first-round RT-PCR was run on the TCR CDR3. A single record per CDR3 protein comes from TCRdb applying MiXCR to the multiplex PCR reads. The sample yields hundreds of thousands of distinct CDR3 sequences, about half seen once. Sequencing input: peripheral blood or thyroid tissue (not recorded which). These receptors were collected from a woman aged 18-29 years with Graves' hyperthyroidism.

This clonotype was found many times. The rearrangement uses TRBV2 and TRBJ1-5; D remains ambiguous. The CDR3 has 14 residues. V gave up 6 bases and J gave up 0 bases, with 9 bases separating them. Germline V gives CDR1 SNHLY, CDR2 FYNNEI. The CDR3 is CASSRANSNQPQHF. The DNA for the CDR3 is TGTGCCAGCAGCCGGGCGAATAGCAATCAGCCCCAGCATTTT.

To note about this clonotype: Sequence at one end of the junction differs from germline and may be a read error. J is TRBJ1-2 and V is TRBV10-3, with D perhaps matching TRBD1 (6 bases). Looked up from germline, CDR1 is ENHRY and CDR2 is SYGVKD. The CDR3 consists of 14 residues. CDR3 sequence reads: CATSDQGHNYGYTF. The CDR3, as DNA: TGTGCCACCAGTGACCAGGGACACAACTATGGCTACACCTTC.

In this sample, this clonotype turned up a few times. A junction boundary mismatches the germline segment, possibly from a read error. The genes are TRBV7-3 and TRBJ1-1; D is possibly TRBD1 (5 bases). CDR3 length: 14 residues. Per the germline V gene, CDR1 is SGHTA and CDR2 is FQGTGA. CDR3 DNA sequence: TGCGCCAGCAGCCAACGGGGGAGGGACACTGAAGCTTTCTTT. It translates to CASSQRGRDTEAFF.

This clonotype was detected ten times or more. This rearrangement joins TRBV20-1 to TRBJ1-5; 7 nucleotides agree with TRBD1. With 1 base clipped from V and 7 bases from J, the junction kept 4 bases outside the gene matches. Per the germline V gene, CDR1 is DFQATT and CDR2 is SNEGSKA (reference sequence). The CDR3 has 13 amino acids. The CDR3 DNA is TGCAGTGCTAGAGTGACAGGGTGGCAGCCCCAGCATTTT. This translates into CSARVTGWQPQHF.

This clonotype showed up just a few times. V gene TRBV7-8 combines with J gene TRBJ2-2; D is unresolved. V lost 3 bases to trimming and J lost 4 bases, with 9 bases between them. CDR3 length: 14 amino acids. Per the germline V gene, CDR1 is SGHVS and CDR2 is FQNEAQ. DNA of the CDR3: TGTGCCAGCAGCTTTCTAGGTTTCACCGGGGAGCTGTTTTTT. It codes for CASSFLGFTGELFF.

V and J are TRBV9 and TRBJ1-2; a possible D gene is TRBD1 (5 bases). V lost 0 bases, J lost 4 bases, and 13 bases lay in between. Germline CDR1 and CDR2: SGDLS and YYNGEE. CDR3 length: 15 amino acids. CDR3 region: CASSVGTEGLYGYTF. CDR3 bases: TGTGCCAGCAGCGTAGGAACGGAGGGGCTCTATGGCTACACCTTC.

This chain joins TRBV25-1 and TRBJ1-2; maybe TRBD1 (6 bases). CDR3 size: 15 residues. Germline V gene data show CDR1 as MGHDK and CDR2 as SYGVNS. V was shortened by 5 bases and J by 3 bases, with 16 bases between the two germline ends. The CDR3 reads CASSHNRAFYYGYTF. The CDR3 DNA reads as TGTGCCAGCAGTCATAACAGGGCCTTCTACTATGGCTACACCTTC.

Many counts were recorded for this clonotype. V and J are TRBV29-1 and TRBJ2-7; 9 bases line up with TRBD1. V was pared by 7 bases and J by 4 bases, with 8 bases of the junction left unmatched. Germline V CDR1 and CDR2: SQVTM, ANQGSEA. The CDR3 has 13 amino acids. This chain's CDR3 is CSAMTGGSYEQYF. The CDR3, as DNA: TGCAGCGCCATGACAGGGGGATCATACGAGCAGTACTTC.

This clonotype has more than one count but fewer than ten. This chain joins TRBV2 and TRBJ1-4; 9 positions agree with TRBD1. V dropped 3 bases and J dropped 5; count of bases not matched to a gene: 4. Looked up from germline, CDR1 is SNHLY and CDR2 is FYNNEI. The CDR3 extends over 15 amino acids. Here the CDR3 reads CASSEPGTGNEKLFF. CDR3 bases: TGTGCCAGCAGTGAGCCCGGGACAGGGAATGAAAAACTGTTTTTT.

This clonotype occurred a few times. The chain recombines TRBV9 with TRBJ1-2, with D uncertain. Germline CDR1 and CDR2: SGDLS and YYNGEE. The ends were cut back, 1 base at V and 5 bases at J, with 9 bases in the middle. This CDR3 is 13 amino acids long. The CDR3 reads CASSVHKGYGYTF. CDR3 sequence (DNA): TGTGCCAGCAGCGTACATAAGGGTTATGGCTACACCTTC. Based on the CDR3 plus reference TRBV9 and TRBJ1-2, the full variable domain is DSGVTQTPKHLITATGQRVTLRCSPRSGDLSVYWYQQSLDQGLQFLIQYYNGEERAKGNILERFSAQQFPDLHSELNLSSLELGDSALYFCASSVHKGYGYTFGSGTRLTVV.

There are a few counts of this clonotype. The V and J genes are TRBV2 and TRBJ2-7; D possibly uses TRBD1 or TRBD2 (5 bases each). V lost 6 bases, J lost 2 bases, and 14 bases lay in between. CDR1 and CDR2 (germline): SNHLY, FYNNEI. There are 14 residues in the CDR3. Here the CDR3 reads CASRARRGPYEQYF. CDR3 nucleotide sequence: TGTGCCAGCAGGGCCCGACGGGGCCCCTACGAGCAGTACTTC.

The CDR3, as DNA: TGTGCGGACAGGGATTCCTACGAGCAGTACTTC. Translated, it gives CADRDSYEQYF. The chain recombines TRBV30 with TRBJ2-7; 8 bases align to TRBD1. This CDR3 has 11 amino acids. Germline values: CDR1 GTSNPN, CDR2 SVGIG (reference sequence).

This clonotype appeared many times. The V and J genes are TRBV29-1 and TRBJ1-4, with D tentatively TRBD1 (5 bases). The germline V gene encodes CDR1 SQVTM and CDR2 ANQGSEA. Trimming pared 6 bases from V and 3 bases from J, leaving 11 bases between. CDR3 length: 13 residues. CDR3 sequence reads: CSVGHTPNEKLFF. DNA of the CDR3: TGCAGCGTCGGACACACACCTAATGAAAAACTGTTTTTT.

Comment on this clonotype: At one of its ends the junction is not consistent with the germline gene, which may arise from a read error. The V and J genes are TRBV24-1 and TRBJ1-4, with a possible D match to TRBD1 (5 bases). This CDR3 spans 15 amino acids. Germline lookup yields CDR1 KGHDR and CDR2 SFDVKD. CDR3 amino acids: CATSDSWGPNERLFF. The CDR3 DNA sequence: TGTGCCACCAGTGATTCGTGGGGACCTAATGAAAGACTGTTTTTT.

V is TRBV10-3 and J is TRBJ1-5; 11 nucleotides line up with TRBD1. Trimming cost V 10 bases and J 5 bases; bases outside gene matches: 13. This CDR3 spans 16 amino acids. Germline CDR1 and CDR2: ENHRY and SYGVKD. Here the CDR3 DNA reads TGTGCCAGCAGCCCCGGGGGACAGGGGGATTATCAGCCCCAGCATTTT. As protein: CASSPGGQGDYQPQHF.

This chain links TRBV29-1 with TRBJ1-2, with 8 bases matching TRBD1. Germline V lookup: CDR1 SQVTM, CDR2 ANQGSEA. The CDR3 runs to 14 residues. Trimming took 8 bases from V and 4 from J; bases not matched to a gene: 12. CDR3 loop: CSQEPRGPSYGYTF. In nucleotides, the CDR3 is TGCAGCCAAGAGCCCAGGGGGCCTAGCTATGGCTACACCTTC.

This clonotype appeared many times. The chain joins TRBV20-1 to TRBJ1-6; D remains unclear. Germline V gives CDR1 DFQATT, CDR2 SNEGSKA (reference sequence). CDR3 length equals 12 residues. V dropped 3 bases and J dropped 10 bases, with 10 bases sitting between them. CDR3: CSASTVWSPLHF. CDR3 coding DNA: TGCAGTGCTAGTACAGTTTGGTCACCCCTCCACTTT.

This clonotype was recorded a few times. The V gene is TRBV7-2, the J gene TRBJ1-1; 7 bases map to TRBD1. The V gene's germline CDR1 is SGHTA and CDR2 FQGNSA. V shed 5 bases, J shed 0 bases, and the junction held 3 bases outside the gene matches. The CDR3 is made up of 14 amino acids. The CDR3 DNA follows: TGTGCCAGCAGCCAGGGGGACATGAACACTGAAGCTTTCTTT. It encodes CASSQGDMNTEAFF.

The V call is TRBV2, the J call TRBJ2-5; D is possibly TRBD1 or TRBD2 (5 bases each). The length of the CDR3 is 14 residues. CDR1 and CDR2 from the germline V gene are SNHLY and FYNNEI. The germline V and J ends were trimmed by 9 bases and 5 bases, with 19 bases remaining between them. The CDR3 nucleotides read TGTGCCAGGGCCGGGACGAGTGATGGGGAGACCCAGTACTTC. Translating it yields CARAGTSDGETQYF. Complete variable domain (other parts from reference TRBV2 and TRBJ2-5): EPEVTQTPSHQVTQMGQEVILRCVPISNHLYFYWYRQILGQKVEFLVSFYNNEISEKSEIFDDQFSVERPDGSNFTLKIRSTKLEDSAMYFCARAGTSDGETQYFGPGTRLLVL.